This paragraph covers one TCR beta chain sequence. It lacks a known antigen. No base quality information exists; no much larger clone differs at one position. The data were obtained in a study of blood T cell repertoires in COVID-19 (TCRdb year 2020). Turning to the overall study: Samples covering the acute and convalescent phases of COVID-19 were provided by collaborators in the United States, Italy and Spain. The prospective study material was composed of cDNA or gDNA derived from T cells, B-cell-depleted T cells, or PBMCs. Deeply sampled blood TCRbeta repertoires from subjects exposed to, actively infected with, or recovered from COVID-19 were included in the dataset. The repertoires were made available in a free public database intended to serve as a resource for research on the immune response to SARS-CoV-2. The samples were drawn from two sources: the first 160 participants of the ongoing ImmuneRACE study, and over 950 subjects contributed by 6 global collaborators. Sample metadata almost always included a de-identified subject ID, COVID-19 status, age in years and sex. Where available, HLA class I and class II types were obtained from metadata supplied by the sample provider rather than from assay-based typing.

Enrolling through a virtual design, the prospective study's participants ranged in age from roughly 18 to 90 years and lived across approximately 25 United States geographic areas. In the prospective study, participants were assigned to cohorts based on the clinical history participants reported in a screening survey and a study questionnaire. Mobile phlebotomists in the prospective study collected whole blood, serum and a nasopharyngeal or oropharyngeal swab from every participant. Over a roughly 2-month period, participants in the prospective study had the option of providing additional blood draws and questionnaires. Before DNA extraction, prospective study blood samples were shipped either frozen or at room temperature. The immunoSEQ Assay, a bias-controlled multiplex PCR, was used to amplify TCRbeta CDR3 regions from genomic DNA. Per the source publication's procedure: The number of nucleated cells in each sample was estimated by amplification of reference gene primers within the assay. To quantify the absolute abundance of each unique TCRbeta CDR3 rearrangement, sequence reads were collapsed and filtered. For each sample, productive Simpson clonality was calculated by taking the square root of Simpson's diversity index across productive rearrangements. TCRdb obtained this table from immuneACCESS and retained in-frame rearrangements with V and J assigned. These tables miss some clones; where compared with another copy, unresolved V genes account for less than half of the shortfall, and the remainder is unexplained. V and J calls plus clone size are reproduced from that table; the DNA served to infer D and trimming. This sample is represented by a few hundred thousand clones; 88% of them were singletons. The top ten hold more than 1% of the sample.

From the cysteine through the phenylalanine, the CDR3 covers 16 amino acids. Kept here is only the CDR3 DNA, which spans 48 bases and is read in frame from base 1. The germline V gene specifies SGHNT as CDR1 and YENEEA as CDR2. Trimming removed 3 bases from V and 4 bases from J, leaving 13 bases between the germline ends. The investigation overall reported the following: The quantity of clinical and demographic metadata differed by source and by participant and was supplied without curation.

The sequence links TRBV11-3 to TRBJ2-6; 5 matching bases give a weak D call of TRBD1. This TCR derives from a middle-aged woman with acute COVID-19. Material for sequencing was PBMCs or T cells enriched from blood (not recorded which). The nucleotide sequence is given as TGTGCCAGCAGCTTTTGGTCTGGGGCCGGGGCCAACGTCCTGACTTTC. This gives the protein CASSFWSGAGANVLTF.